Listed below are T cell receptor beta chains from one sample, sequenced in a study of identifying expanded T cells in peripheral blood. Assay: immunoSEQ multiplex PCR; the TCRdb copy retains only in-frame clones and omits some. The sample shows 80,000 to 90,000 clones, approximately 90% of them seen only once. Sequencing was performed on blood. The receptors stem from a person aged 18 to 70 in good health. Both conserved end residues are part of each CDR3. The D gene is left open where the match is weak. The size field is filled for only some rows; it gives once, few, many or a size class.

d_call: .; j_call: TRBJ1-5; clone_size: .; v_call: TRBV2; cdr3_aa: CASSEGRGDQPQHF; cdr3_nt: TGTGCCAGCAGTGAAGGCAGGGGCGATCAGCCCCAGCATTTT
d_call: TRBD1; j_call: TRBJ2-7; clone_size: .; v_call: TRBV9; cdr3_aa: CASKTNPGTGSVFTYEQYF; cdr3_nt: TGTGCCAGCAAGACCAACCCCGGGACAGGGTCAGTTTTTACCTACGAGCAGTACTTC
d_call: .; j_call: TRBJ2-2; clone_size: .; v_call: TRBV7-2; cdr3_aa: CASSLLGGGNTGELFF; cdr3_nt: TGTGCCAGCAGCCTACTGGGGGGAGGAAACACCGGGGAGCTGTTTTTT
d_call: .; j_call: TRBJ1-2; clone_size: once; v_call: TRBV7-2; cdr3_aa: CASSPEGNYGYTF; cdr3_nt: TGTGCCAGCAGCCCGGAGGGTAACTATGGCTACACCTTC
d_call: .; j_call: TRBJ1-4; clone_size: .; v_call: TRBV4-2; cdr3_aa: CASSQGPTNEKLFF; cdr3_nt: TGTGCCAGCAGCCAAGGACCAACTAATGAAAAACTGTTTTTT
d_call: .; j_call: TRBJ2-7; clone_size: .; v_call: TRBV6-5; cdr3_aa: CASSTAGSSYEQYF; cdr3_nt: TGTGCCAGCAGTACCGCGGGGAGCTCCTACGAGCAGTACTTC
d_call: .; j_call: TRBJ2-7; clone_size: once; v_call: TRBV19; cdr3_aa: CASSSRYEQYF; cdr3_nt: TGTGCCAGTAGCTCCCGATACGAGCAGTACTTC
d_call: TRBD1; j_call: TRBJ2-7; clone_size: .; v_call: TRBV5-4; cdr3_aa: CASSSIQGAPGEQYF; cdr3_nt: TGTGCCAGCAGCTCGATACAGGGGGCTCCGGGGGAGCAGTACTTC
d_call: TRBD1; j_call: TRBJ1-1; clone_size: .; v_call: TRBV5-1; cdr3_aa: CASSLESGGLTEAFF; cdr3_nt: TGCGCCAGCAGCTTGGAGTCAGGGGGACTTACTGAAGCTTTCTTT
d_call: .; j_call: TRBJ2-5; clone_size: .; v_call: TRBV9; cdr3_aa: CASSPIVGGETQYF; cdr3_nt: TGTGCCAGCAGCCCCATCGTCGGGGGTGAGACCCAGTACTTC
d_call: .; j_call: TRBJ2-2; clone_size: .; v_call: TRBV19; cdr3_aa: CASSPAVATGELFF; cdr3_nt: TGTGCCAGTAGTCCGGCGGTGGCCACCGGGGAGCTGTTTTTT
d_call: .; j_call: TRBJ1-5; clone_size: once; v_call: TRBV10-3; cdr3_aa: CATADRTANQPQHF; cdr3_nt: TGTGCCACCGCAGACCGGACAGCTAATCAGCCCCAGCATTTT
d_call: .; j_call: TRBJ2-3; clone_size: .; v_call: TRBV6-6; cdr3_aa: CASSQRPGRSDTQYF; cdr3_nt: TGTGCCAGCAGCCAACGCCCTGGGAGATCAGATACGCAGTATTTT
d_call: TRBD1; j_call: TRBJ2-3; clone_size: .; v_call: TRBV28; cdr3_aa: CASSQRQGYTDTQYF; cdr3_nt: TGTGCCAGCAGCCAAAGACAGGGTTACACAGATACGCAGTATTTT
d_call: TRBD1; j_call: TRBJ2-7; clone_size: .; v_call: TRBV2; cdr3_aa: CASSFRDRESYEQYF; cdr3_nt: TGTGCCAGCAGTTTCCGGGACAGGGAATCCTACGAGCAGTACTTC
d_call: TRBD1; j_call: TRBJ1-5; clone_size: .; v_call: TRBV11-2; cdr3_aa: CASSPGTGASNQPQHF; cdr3_nt: TGTGCCAGCAGCCCCGGGACAGGAGCCTCCAATCAGCCCCAGCATTTT
d_call: .; j_call: TRBJ1-2; clone_size: .; v_call: TRBV30; cdr3_aa: CAWKTSGTYGYTF; cdr3_nt: TGTGCCTGGAAGACATCCGGGACCTATGGCTACACCTTC
d_call: .; j_call: TRBJ2-3; clone_size: .; v_call: TRBV7-2; cdr3_aa: CASSRTGDPTDTQYF; cdr3_nt: TGTGCCAGCAGCCGCACGGGGGACCCCACAGATACGCAGTATTTT
d_call: .; j_call: TRBJ2-3; clone_size: .; v_call: TRBV7-6; cdr3_aa: CASSLRSYPQLTDTQYF; cdr3_nt: TGTGCCAGCAGCTTAAGGTCCTATCCACAACTTACAGATACGCAGTATTTT
d_call: TRBD1; j_call: TRBJ1-3; clone_size: .; v_call: TRBV18; cdr3_aa: CASSPKTGGGNTIYF; cdr3_nt: TGTGCCAGCTCACCAAAGACAGGGGGTGGAAACACCATATATTTT
d_call: .; j_call: TRBJ2-7; clone_size: .; v_call: TRBV28; cdr3_aa: CASIQNYEQYF; cdr3_nt: TGTGCCAGCATACAGAACTACGAGCAGTACTTC
d_call: TRBD1; j_call: TRBJ1-2; clone_size: .; v_call: TRBV6-5; cdr3_aa: CASSYSRTGVGGGYTF; cdr3_nt: TGTGCCAGCAGTTACTCGCGGACAGGGGTGGGAGGTGGCTACACCTTC
d_call: .; j_call: TRBJ2-1; clone_size: .; v_call: TRBV6-6; cdr3_aa: CASSYSRTREDNEQFF; cdr3_nt: TGTGCCAGCAGTTACTCCCGGACCCGTGAGGACAATGAGCAGTTCTTC
d_call: .; j_call: TRBJ2-3; clone_size: .; v_call: TRBV6-6; cdr3_aa: CASTFVGTYTDTQYF; cdr3_nt: TGTGCCAGCACCTTTGTGGGGACCTACACAGATACGCAGTATTTT
d_call: .; j_call: TRBJ1-5; clone_size: .; v_call: TRBV5-6; cdr3_aa: CASSLDPFQPQHF; cdr3_nt: TGTGCCAGCAGCTTGGACCCGTTTCAGCCCCAGCATTTT
d_call: TRBD2; j_call: TRBJ2-7; clone_size: .; v_call: TRBV6-1; cdr3_aa: CASNLGLAGVYEQYF; cdr3_nt: TGTGCCAGCAACTTGGGACTAGCGGGGGTATACGAGCAGTACTTC
d_call: .; j_call: TRBJ2-3; clone_size: once; v_call: TRBV20-1; cdr3_aa: CSELVGDTQYF; cdr3_nt: TGCAGTGAGCTAGTGGGAGATACGCAGTATTTT
d_call: .; j_call: TRBJ2-7; clone_size: .; v_call: TRBV7-2; cdr3_aa: CASSFGGSNSYEQYF; cdr3_nt: TGTGCCAGCAGCTTTGGGGGGAGTAACTCCTACGAGCAGTACTTC
d_call: TRBD2; j_call: TRBJ2-1; clone_size: .; v_call: TRBV27; cdr3_aa: CASRYKLGLAGGYNEQFF; cdr3_nt: TGTGCCAGCCGCTACAAATTGGGACTAGCGGGAGGGTACAATGAGCAGTTCTTC